The present T cell receptor beta chain was sequenced within a study of T cells in Graves' hyperthyroidism and ophthalmopathy. Amplified TCR beta CDR3 regions came from RNA transcripts. Initially, a first-round RT-PCR of the TCR CDR3 employed the HTBI primer set. TCRdb itself ran the multiplex PCR reads through MiXCR, one entry per CDR3 protein. This sample carries 250,000 to 300,000 distinct CDR3 sequences, roughly 15% of them seen once, and the ten largest clones take roughly 7.7%. This clonotype showed up many times. Sequenced material: blood. The TCR comes from a middle-aged woman with Graves' hyperthyroidism.

The CDR3 spells CATRAGPMNTEAFF. The CDR3 region has the DNA TGTGCCACCCGAGCAGGGCCTATGAACACTGAAGCTTTCTTT. This chain uses TRBV24-1 with TRBJ1-1; D perhaps matches TRBD1 (5 bases). This CDR3 comprises 14 residues. Germline CDR1 reads KGHDR; CDR2 reads SFDVKD. Trimming removed 9 bases at V and 0 bases at J, with 13 bases between.